This passage covers 20 T cell receptor beta chains from one sample sequenced in a study of CD8 T cells in Susac syndrome. RNA, at roughly 0.5 to 1 ug, was reverse transcribed with random hexamers. One entry per CDR3 protein, called by TCRdb with MiXCR from the immunoSEQ multiplex PCR reads. The sample has about 140,000 distinct CDR3 sequences; approximately 93% are singletons. The specimen sequenced was CD8+ T cells from PBMCs. These receptors were taken from a human donor in good health.

The chain carries TRBV7-6 and TRBJ2-1; 7 bases line up with TRBD2. V lost 1 base to trimming and J lost 10 bases; unmatched junction nucleotides: 7. CDR1 and CDR2 from the germline V gene are SGHVS and FNYEAQ. CDR3 length: 14 residues. CDR3 residues: CASSLVGTGGEQFF. CDR3 DNA: TGTGCCAGCAGCTTAGTCGGGACCGGGGGGGAGCAGTTCTTC.

The rearrangement links TRBV11-3 to TRBJ2-1; either TRBD1 or TRBD2 may supply D (6 bases each). The germline V gene encodes CDR1 SGHNT and CDR2 YENEEA. The V end lost 4 bases, the J end lost 9 bases, and 13 bases lay between the germline ends. This CDR3 has 13 amino acids. DNA of the CDR3: TGTGCCAGCAGCTCTCCGGGGGCTCTTGAGCAGTTCTTC. It codes for CASSSPGALEQFF.

The rearrangement joins TRBV24-1 to TRBJ2-2; TRBD2 matches 7 bases. This CDR3 contains 13 residues. From germline, CDR1 is KGHDR and CDR2 SFDVKD. V gave up 10 bases and J gave up 1 base; unmatched junction bases: 2. The CDR3 coding sequence is TGTGCCACTGGGGGGGAGAACACCGGGGAGCTGTTTTTT. It encodes CATGGENTGELFF.

The chain recombines TRBV29-1 with TRBJ2-6; tentative D call: TRBD1 (6 bases). Trimming took 3 bases from V and 0 from J, leaving 12 bases between them. Germline values: CDR1 SQVTM, CDR2 ANQGSEA. This CDR3 has 16 amino acids. CDR3 coding DNA: TGCAGCGTTGACGACAGGATGAGCTCTGGGGCCAACGTCCTGACTTTC. Protein product: CSVDDRMSSGANVLTF.

The chain employs TRBV20-1 and TRBJ2-7; maybe TRBD1 (6 bases). The CDR3 is made up of 14 amino acids. In germline, CDR1 is DFQATT, CDR2 SNEGSKA (reference sequence). The V end was cut by 3 bases, the J end by 2 bases, with 14 bases between. CDR3 sequence: CSASWSGDTYEQYF. In DNA form, the CDR3 reads TGCAGTGCTAGTTGGTCCGGGGACACCTACGAGCAGTACTTC.

The chain carries TRBV19 and TRBJ2-7, with D perhaps TRBD1 (5 bases). Trimming cost V 2 bases and J 6 bases, with 14 bases left between them. Germline loops: CDR1 LNHDA, CDR2 SQIVND (reference sequence). CDR3 length: 14 residues. Written as DNA, the CDR3 is TGTGCCAGTAGTATATCTGCAGGGATGAGCGAGCAGTACTTC. Protein: CASSISAGMSEQYF.

The chain carries TRBV18 and TRBJ2-2, with D hard to call. From germline, CDR1 is KGHSH and CDR2 LQKENI. V was clipped by 6 bases and J by 7 bases, with 9 bases between them. This CDR3 spans 12 amino acids. The CDR3 DNA is TGTGCCAGCTCCCTCTCGGACGGGGAGCTGTTTTTT. This sequence encodes CASSLSDGELFF. Supplemented by reference TRBV18 and TRBJ2-2, the full variable domain reads NAGVMQNPRHLVRRRGQEARLRCSPMKGHSHVYWYRQLPEEGLKFMVYLQKENIIDESGMPKERFSAEFPKEGPSILRIQQVVRGDSAAYFCASSLSDGELFFGEGSRLTVL.

The J gene is TRBJ1-1, the V gene TRBV4-1, with D perhaps matching TRBD1 (5 bases). This CDR3 comprises 14 residues. Germline assignment: CDR1 MGHRA and CDR2 YSYEKL. The V end lost 1 base, the J end lost 3 bases, and 9 bases lay between the germline ends. CDR3 sequence: CASSQVGGYTEAFF. The CDR3 DNA sequence: TGCGCCAGCAGCCAAGTCGGGGGATACACTGAAGCTTTCTTT.

There are a few counts of this clonotype. The rearrangement links TRBV11-2 to TRBJ2-1; D is unresolved. The germline V gene encodes CDR1 SGHAT and CDR2 FQNNGV. This CDR3 has 11 amino acids. V was shortened by 2 bases and J by 6 bases, with 2 bases between the two germline ends. The CDR3, as DNA: TGTGCCAGCAGCTTAAGCAATGAGCAGTTCTTC. This codes for CASSLSNEQFF.

The rearrangement uses TRBV9 and TRBJ2-1; 8 nucleotides line up with TRBD2. The CDR3 is 16 residues long. Trimming cost V 4 bases and J 6 bases; bases outside gene matches: 12. Per the germline V gene, CDR1 is SGDLS and CDR2 is YYNGEE. CDR3 sequence reads: CASSPYPGLDSNEQFF. CDR3 DNA: TGTGCCAGCAGCCCTTATCCGGGACTAGACAGCAATGAGCAGTTCTTC. The full variable domain, in which reference TRBV9 and TRBJ2-1 provide the parts outside the CDR3, is DSGVTQTPKHLITATGQRVTLRCSPRSGDLSVYWYQQSLDQGLQFLIQYYNGEERAKGNILERFSAQQFPDLHSELNLSSLELGDSALYFCASSPYPGLDSNEQFFGPGTRLTVL.

This clonotype came up once. The chain employs TRBV30 and TRBJ1-2, with D possibly matching TRBD1 (5 bases). Germline CDR1 and CDR2: GTSNPN and SVGIG (reference sequence). The CDR3 sequence is 14 residues long. The ends were cut back, 0 bases at V and 5 bases at J, with 13 bases in the middle. CDR3 in DNA: TGTGCCTGGAGTGTGTCAGGGTATACATATGGCTACACCTTC. Protein: CAWSVSGYTYGYTF.

The chain joins TRBV19 to TRBJ2-2; D perhaps matches TRBD1 (7 bases). The CDR3 sequence is 15 residues long. The germline V gene encodes CDR1 LNHDA and CDR2 SQIVND (reference sequence). Trimming stripped 1 base from V and 5 bases from J, with 11 bases between. This CDR3 is CASSIGAGGTGELFF. The DNA of the CDR3 is TGTGCCAGTAGTATAGGGGCAGGGGGGACCGGGGAGCTGTTTTTT. Together with reference TRBV19 and TRBJ2-2, the CDR3 gives the full variable domain: DGGITQSPKYLFRKEGQNVTLSCEQNLNHDAMYWYRQDPGQGLRLIYYSQIVNDFQKGDIAEGYSVSREKKESFPLTVTSAQKNPTAFYLCASSIGAGGTGELFFGEGSRLTVL.

The chain couples TRBV7-8 to TRBJ1-1; 7 positions agree with TRBD1. The CDR3 totals 14 residues. Germline loops: CDR1 SGHVS, CDR2 FQNEAQ. Trimming took 5 bases from V and 7 from J; bases not matched to a gene: 10. CDR3 sequence reads: CASSPHRGRVEAFF. Here the CDR3 DNA reads TGTGCCAGCAGCCCCCACAGGGGTAGGGTTGAAGCTTTCTTT.

The chain combines TRBV5-4 with TRBJ2-3; 8 bases agree with TRBD2. Germline V gives CDR1 SGHNT, CDR2 YYREEE (reference sequence). V lost 2 bases and J lost 2; bases outside the gene matches: 7. The CDR3 loop spans 16 amino acids. CDR3 DNA: TGTGCCAGCAGCTTACGAGCGGGAGAAAACACAGATACGCAGTATTTT. Its translation: CASSLRAGENTDTQYF.

V usage is TRBV27 and J usage is TRBJ2-7, with 8 bases fitting TRBD2. The CDR3 is 14 amino acids. V lost 3 bases to trimming and J lost 2 bases; unmatched junction nucleotides: 3. Germline V lookup: CDR1 MNHEY, CDR2 SMNVEV (reference sequence). CDR3: CASSFDGRAYEQYF. The CDR3 coding sequence is TGTGCCAGCAGTTTCGACGGGAGGGCCTACGAGCAGTACTTC.

CDR3 sequence (DNA): TGCAGCGTTGAAGGTCACTTTATCATAAATGAGCAGTTCTTC. Its protein product is CSVEGHFIINEQFF. The chain carries TRBV29-1 and TRBJ2-1; D gene unclear. Germline V CDR1 and CDR2: SQVTM, ANQGSEA. Trimming cost V 1 base and J 7 bases, with 14 bases left between them. The CDR3 spans 14 residues.

The chain employs TRBV5-1 and TRBJ2-3, with 10 bases that match TRBD2. Per germline, CDR1 SGHRS and CDR2 YFSETQ. Trimming cost V 0 bases and J 4 bases; bases outside gene matches: 2. The CDR3 is made up of 15 amino acids. CDR3 coding DNA: TGCGCCAGCAGCTTGGCGCTAGCGGGAGCAGATACGCAGTATTTT. This sequence encodes CASSLALAGADTQYF.

The J gene is TRBJ2-1, the V gene TRBV5-8; no clear D. The V gene's germline CDR1 is SGHTS and CDR2 YDEGEE. CDR3 length equals 15 residues. Trimming left V 2 bases short and J 5 bases short, with 14 bases between. The CDR3 protein is CASSFELADHNEQFF. The CDR3 DNA follows: TGTGCCAGCAGCTTCGAGTTAGCAGACCACAATGAGCAGTTCTTC.

This chain connects TRBV5-4 to TRBJ1-1; no clear D gene. This CDR3 region has 13 residues. The germline gives CDR1 SGHNT, CDR2 YYREEE (reference sequence). V dropped 2 bases and J dropped 2 bases, with 7 bases sitting between them. The chain's CDR3 is CASSLGSNTEAFF. The CDR3 DNA reads as TGTGCCAGCAGCTTAGGCTCCAACACTGAAGCTTTCTTT.

This chain joins TRBV29-1 and TRBJ2-5; the match to TRBD2 covers 9 bases. Trimming took 4 bases from V and 5 from J; bases not matched to a gene: 8. The CDR3 runs 14 residues. Germline CDR1 reads SQVTM; CDR2 reads ANQGSEA. The CDR3 region is CSVVGGRAGETQYF. CDR3 sequence (DNA): TGCAGCGTTGTAGGCGGGAGGGCCGGTGAGACCCAGTACTTC.